Detailed here is one T cell receptor (beta chain). Germline assignment: CDR1 SQVTM and CDR2 ANQGSEA. This CDR3 has 12 amino acids. The V end was cut by 7 bases, the J end by 5 bases, with 14 bases between. Measured with immunoSEQ multiplex PCR; TCRdb has only the in-frame clones, and not every one. This sample has approximately 510,000 clones, with less than 85% found just once. This sample was included in a study of shared clonotypes between healthy human individuals. The TCR sequence derives from a middle-aged woman in good health. Some clones in this sample may be carry-over from other donors' samples. The chain uses TRBV29-1 and TRBJ2-5, with TRBD1 as a possible D gene (5 bases). The material sequenced was PBMCs. The CDR3: CSGGPSGETQYF. Written as DNA, the CDR3 is TGCAGCGGGGGCCCCTCCGGGGAGACCCAGTACTTC.